The clone carrying this T cell receptor beta chain turned up a few times. As yet, its antigen is unknown. The CDR3 has 15 residues. Trimming removed 0 bases from V and 2 bases from J; junction bases left unmatched: 1. CDR1 and CDR2 (germline): LGHNA, YNFKEQ. The source of the sample is a study of graft-versus-host responses after intestinal transplantation. In the study overall: Each of the recipients got a multivisceral, liver-intestinal, or isolated intestinal transplant.

The table came from immunoSEQ multiplex PCR; TCRdb's copy has only in-frame clones and leaves some out. The sample records 78,000 or so clones, 87% being singletons. The sequencing here drew on unstimulated CD8+ T cells sorted from spleen or lymph node cells, taken before transplant. This receptor was identified in a human donor who was the organ donor for an intestinal transplant. The chain combines TRBV4-2 with TRBJ2-7; 10 bases are shared with TRBD2. The DNA of the CDR3 is TGTGCCAGCAGCCAAGAAAGCGGGGGGGCCTACGAGCAGTACTTC. It is translated as CASSQESGGAYEQYF.